The 20 T cell receptor beta chains in this list originate from one sample, sequenced in a study of blood T cell repertoires in COVID-19. Measured with immunoSEQ multiplex PCR; TCRdb has only the in-frame clones, and not every one. The sample yields under 300,000 clones, roughly nine tenths seen once. Sequenced material: peripheral blood. All receptors derive from a woman in her 30s with COVID-19, enrolled during active disease.

The chain's CDR3 is CATSEGQLSSYTF. The CDR3 DNA follows: TGTGCCACCAGTGAAGGACAGCTCTCAAGCTACACCTTC. The chain is built from TRBV24-1 and TRBJ1-2; a possible D gene is TRBD1 (6 bases). Germline assignment: CDR1 KGHDR and CDR2 SFDVKD. Between the trimmed V and J ends, which lost 4 bases and 9 bases, there was a span of 14 bases. This CDR3 comprises 13 residues.

DNA of the CDR3: TGTGCCAGCAGTGTAGACAGTAACTATGGCTACACCTTC. Its translation: CASSVDSNYGYTF. This sequence joins TRBV2 and TRBJ1-2; D is possibly TRBD1 (5 bases). Trimming stripped 4 bases from V and 1 base from J, with 7 bases between. Germline V gene sequence: CDR1 SNHLY, CDR2 FYNNEI. The CDR3 length is 13 residues.

The rearrangement links TRBV5-5 to TRBJ1-6; D is possibly TRBD1 (5 bases). This CDR3 is built from 13 residues. Trimming cost V 2 bases and J 10 bases, with 10 bases left between them. From germline, CDR1 is SGHKS and CDR2 YYEKEE (reference sequence). The CDR3 DNA reads as TGTGCCAGCAGCTTAGGGGTCAGATCACCCCTCCACTTT. This codes for CASSLGVRSPLHF. The full variable domain, in which reference TRBV5-5 and TRBJ1-6 provide the parts outside the CDR3, is DAGVTQSPTHLIKTRGQQVTLRCSPISGHKSVSWYQQVLGQGPQFIFQYYEKEERGRGNFPDRFSARQFPNYSSELNVNALLLGDSALYLCASSLGVRSPLHFGNGTRLTVT.

V is TRBV5-8 and J is TRBJ1-4, with a possible D match to TRBD1 (5 bases). CDR3 length: 14 amino acids. CDR1 and CDR2 (germline): SGHTS, YDEGEE. V lost 0 bases and J 7 bases, leaving 10 bases between the germline ends. The chain's CDR3 is CASSLEGQVEKLFF. The CDR3, as DNA: TGTGCCAGCAGCTTGGAGGGGCAGGTTGAAAAACTGTTTTTT.

The chain links TRBV2 to TRBJ2-3; D is unresolved. V lost 6 bases, J lost 2 bases, and 12 bases lay in between. The CDR3 runs to 14 residues. Germline CDR1 is SNHLY and CDR2 is FYNNEI. CDR3 in DNA: TGTGCCAGCAGGGCACAATCCCTCACAGATACGCAGTATTTT. It specifies CASRAQSLTDTQYF.

V and J are TRBV9 and TRBJ1-2, with a weak D call TRBD1 (5 bases). Germline V CDR1 and CDR2: SGDLS, YYNGEE. V lost 3 bases, J lost 5 bases, and 14 bases lay in between. This CDR3 spans 14 amino acids. CDR3 bases: TGTGCCAGCAGCGGGGGCATTCCCGGGTATGGCTACACCTTC. Translated: CASSGGIPGYGYTF.

The CDR3 region has the DNA TGTGCCAGCAGCTGGAGGGACAGGCAAAACACTGAAGCTTTCTTT. Amino acid sequence: CASSWRDRQNTEAFF. This chain joins TRBV5-8 and TRBJ1-1; TRBD1 agrees at 8 bases. The CDR3 consists of 15 residues. Germline loops: CDR1 SGHTS, CDR2 YDEGEE. V lost 3 bases and J lost 2; bases outside the gene matches: 6.

The V and J genes are TRBV5-1 and TRBJ2-7, with TRBD2 matching over 9 bases. Trimming took 7 bases from V and 0 from J; bases not matched to a gene: 5. The CDR3 contains 14 residues. Germline loops: CDR1 SGHRS, CDR2 YFSETQ. This CDR3 is CASSLAGSSYEQYF. For the CDR3, the DNA is TGCGCCAGCTCGCTAGCGGGGTCCTCCTACGAGCAGTACTTC.

The chain joins TRBV4-1 to TRBJ2-3; TRBD2 matches 10 bases. Germline V gives CDR1 MGHRA, CDR2 YSYEKL. This CDR3 contains 15 residues. The V gene end was trimmed by 6 bases and the J gene end by 4 bases; junction bases not matched to a gene: 7. The CDR3 is CASRAGLAVADTQYF. The DNA for the CDR3 is TGCGCCAGCAGGGCCGGACTAGCGGTTGCAGATACGCAGTATTTT.

The V gene is TRBV5-1, the J gene TRBJ2-1, with 7 bases aligning to TRBD2. Losses at the gene ends were 0 bases for V and 4 bases for J; bases not matched to a gene: 7. CDR1 and CDR2 (germline): SGHRS, YFSETQ. The CDR3 runs to 16 residues. The CDR3 protein is CASSLGTGGLYNEQFF. CDR3 sequence (DNA): TGCGCCAGCAGCTTGGGTACGGGGGGTCTATACAATGAGCAGTTCTTC.

This clone is a singleton in its sample. The chain uses TRBV28 and TRBJ1-4; 10 positions match TRBD1. Germline V gene data show CDR1 as MDHEN and CDR2 as SYDVKM. The J segment lost 6 bases and the V segment lost 4 bases, leaving 8 bases of the junction unmatched. The CDR3 covers 16 residues. The CDR3 DNA sequence: TGTGCCAGCAGTTCCTCCGGGGACAGGGGTTATGAAAAACTGTTTTTT. It yields the protein CASSSSGDRGYEKLFF.

J is TRBJ2-1 and V is TRBV5-4; 12 positions match TRBD2. Germline V lookup: CDR1 SGHNT, CDR2 YYREEE (reference sequence). The CDR3 is made up of 14 amino acids. The junction had 1 base not matched to a gene; V was cut back by 4 bases and J by 5 bases. The CDR3 DNA is TGTGCCAGCAGCCGACTAGCGGGAGACAATGAGCAGTTCTTC. It yields the protein CASSRLAGDNEQFF.

The rearrangement joins TRBV18 to TRBJ2-2; 10 bases map to TRBD1. CDR3 length equals 15 residues. From germline, CDR1 is KGHSH and CDR2 LQKENI. J was trimmed by 6 bases and V by 2 bases; bases with no gene match: 3. The chain's CDR3 is CASSPRTGGSGELFF. The CDR3 nucleotides are TGTGCCAGCTCACCAAGGACAGGGGGATCCGGGGAGCTGTTTTTT.

The genes are TRBV6-5 and TRBJ2-7; 10 positions match TRBD2. Germline lookup yields CDR1 MNHEY and CDR2 SVGAGI. The CDR3 is made up of 15 amino acids. The V gene end was trimmed by 3 bases and the J gene end by 4 bases; junction bases not matched to a gene: 6. The CDR3 DNA sequence: TGTGCCAGCAGTTATCTCGGACTAGCGGAGTACGAGCAGTACTTC. Protein sequence: CASSYLGLAEYEQYF.

V usage is TRBV12-3 or TRBV12-4 and J usage is TRBJ1-1; tentatively, D is TRBD1 (5 bases). The V end was cut by 4 bases, the J end by 9 bases, with 12 bases between. This CDR3 contains 12 residues. Written as DNA, the CDR3 is TGTGCCAGCAGTTGGGGGGGGAGGAAAGCTTTCTTT. Its protein is CASSWGGRKAFF.

The chain employs TRBV19 and TRBJ2-7; possibly TRBD1 for D (6 bases). There are 13 residues in the CDR3. The V end was cut by 6 bases, the J end by 3 bases, with 12 bases between. Germline CDR1 reads LNHDA; CDR2 reads SQIVND (reference sequence). CDR3 DNA: TGTGCCAGTAGCAGCGGACAGAACTACGAGCAGTACTTC. It codes for CASSSGQNYEQYF. The whole variable domain, filled in from reference TRBV19 and TRBJ2-7, reads DGGITQSPKYLFRKEGQNVTLSCEQNLNHDAMYWYRQDPGQGLRLIYYSQIVNDFQKGDIAEGYSVSREKKESFPLTVTSAQKNPTAFYLCASSSGQNYEQYFGPGTRLTVT.

The V call is TRBV5-3, the J call TRBJ2-3; D uncertain. TRBV5-3 carries the ORF label, with uncertain function. The CDR3 covers 15 residues. Trimming removed 0 bases at V and 0 bases at J, with 8 bases between. CDR3 DNA: TGTGCCAGAAGCTTGGAAAGCGTGAGCACAGATACGCAGTATTTT. The encoded protein is CARSLESVSTDTQYF.

This rearrangement joins TRBV7-9 to TRBJ2-3, with D perhaps matching TRBD2 (6 bases). Between the trimmed V and J ends, which lost 4 bases and 4 bases, there was a span of 15 bases. The CDR3 covers 15 residues. The germline gives CDR1 SEHNR, CDR2 FQNEAQ (reference sequence). Here the CDR3 DNA reads TGTGCCAGCAGCTCCCCGAGCCGACTAGCAGATACGCAGTATTTT. Translating it yields CASSSPSRLADTQYF.

The chain uses TRBV11-2 and TRBJ2-3; 10 bases agree with TRBD2. Germline CDR1 SGHAT, CDR2 FQNNGV. This CDR3 has 16 residues. J gave up 6 bases and V 2 bases, and 8 bases lay outside the gene matches. CDR3 DNA sequence: TGTGCCAGCAGCTTAAGGCTAGCGGGGGCCGAGGATACGCAGTATTTT. It specifies CASSLRLAGAEDTQYF.

This CDR3 reads CASSEAGLAGDPYEQYF. CDR3 sequence (DNA): TGTGCCAGCAGTGAAGCTGGACTAGCGGGGGATCCCTACGAGCAGTACTTC. This chain uses TRBV6-1 with TRBJ2-7, with TRBD2 identical over 13 bases. The V gene end was trimmed by 0 bases and the J gene end by 2 bases; junction bases not matched to a gene: 4. The CDR3 spans 17 residues. Germline V gene data show CDR1 as MNHNS and CDR2 as SASEGT.